The 25 T cell receptor beta chains in this list originate from one sample, sequenced in a study of cytomegalovirus exposure and HLA in healthy donors. Primers: 60 Vbeta forward and 13 Jbeta reverse. The table came from immunoSEQ multiplex PCR; TCRdb's copy has only in-frame clones and leaves some out. Of roughly 160,000 clones in the sample, roughly four fifths are singletons; the top ten hold approximately 2.3%. The source material was PBMCs. Receptor source: a female donor in good health and CMV-seronegative.

The gene calls are TRBV6-6 and TRBJ1-2; 10 bases match TRBD1. CDR3 length equals 15 residues. With 4 bases clipped from V and 3 bases from J, the junction kept 5 bases outside the gene matches. CDR1 and CDR2 (germline): MNHNY, SVGAGI (reference sequence). The DNA of the CDR3 is TGTGCCAGCAGTTCGCCGACAGGGGGCTACTATGGCTACACCTTC. Its protein is CASSSPTGGYYGYTF.

This clone was observed a few times. The CDR3 DNA follows: TGTGCCAGCAGTCCCTCCGGTCGGGACAGGTACGAGCAGTACTTC. Amino acid sequence: CASSPSGRDRYEQYF. The V call is TRBV6-5, the J call TRBJ2-7; TRBD1 aligns across 8 bases. The CDR3 spans 15 residues. Per the germline V gene, CDR1 is MNHEY and CDR2 is SVGAGI. The V gene end was trimmed by 5 bases and the J gene end by 4 bases; junction bases not matched to a gene: 10.

This clone came up a few times. The CDR3 loop is CASSNSRVTEAFF. The CDR3 coding sequence is TGTGCCAGCAGCAATTCCAGGGTCACTGAAGCTTTCTTT. The rearrangement uses TRBV7-3 and TRBJ1-1, with D maybe TRBD1 (5 bases). This CDR3 comprises 13 residues. Germline V gene lookup returns CDR1 SGHTA and CDR2 FQGTGA. V shed 5 bases and J shed 4 bases, with 11 bases lying between them. The variable domain in full, completed from reference TRBV7-3 and TRBJ1-1, reads GAGVSQTPSNKVTEKGKYVELRCDPISGHTALYWYRQSLGQGPEFLIYFQGTGAADDSGLPNDRFFAVRPEGSVSTLKIQRTERGDSAVYLCASSNSRVTEAFFGQGTRLTVV.

The V gene is TRBV29-1, the J gene TRBJ2-5; TRBD2 might be the D (6 bases). The V and J ends lost 6 bases and 1 base respectively, with 18 bases between them. The CDR3 covers 15 residues. Germline V gene data show CDR1 as SQVTM and CDR2 as ANQGSEA. CDR3 amino acids: CSVPGPGDSQETQYF. The CDR3 DNA sequence: TGCAGCGTCCCGGGACCCGGGGACTCCCAAGAGACCCAGTACTTC.

The V call is TRBV7-9, the J call TRBJ2-3; the match to TRBD2 covers 7 bases. Germline CDR1 is SEHNR and CDR2 is FQNEAQ (reference sequence). The junction had 6 bases not matched to a gene; V was cut back by 6 bases and J by 0 bases. The CDR3 extends over 15 amino acids. This chain's CDR3 is CASSYRAGSTDTQYF. The CDR3 DNA reads as TGTGCCAGCAGTTACCGAGCGGGAAGCACAGATACGCAGTATTTT. Full variable domain (remainder filled in from reference TRBV7-9 and TRBJ2-3): DTGVSQNPRHKITKRGQNVTFRCDPISEHNRLYWYRQTLGQGPEFLTYFQNEAQLEKSRLLSDRFSAERPKGSFSTLEIQRTEQGDSAMYLCASSYRAGSTDTQYFGPGTRLTVL.

The chain joins TRBV4-2 to TRBJ1-4; D is unclear. The germline V gene has CDR1 LGHNA and CDR2 YNFKEQ. CDR3 length: 16 residues. The germline V and J ends were trimmed by 3 bases and 4 bases, with 15 bases remaining between them. CDR3: CASSHSRSAFNEKLFF. CDR3 DNA sequence: TGTGCCAGCAGCCACTCACGCAGTGCTTTTAATGAAAAACTGTTTTTT.

This clone has just a few counts. V gene TRBV2 combines with J gene TRBJ1-2, with D hard to call. Trimming shortened V by 6 bases and J by 3 bases, and 8 bases separated the two germline ends. This CDR3 has 12 residues. Germline V CDR1 and CDR2: SNHLY, FYNNEI. CDR3 sequence reads: CASRQTDYGYTF. The CDR3 DNA reads as TGTGCCAGCAGACAGACCGACTATGGCTACACCTTC.

This clone has only a few counts. The rearrangement links TRBV2 to TRBJ2-2, with D possibly matching TRBD2 (6 bases). Germline V gene data show CDR1 as SNHLY and CDR2 as FYNNEI. This CDR3 has 16 residues. V lost 2 bases and J 7 bases, leaving 17 bases between the germline ends. CDR3 sequence: CASSESPLEGSGELFF. DNA of the CDR3: TGTGCCAGCAGTGAATCCCCATTGGAGGGCAGCGGGGAGCTGTTTTTT.

The genes are TRBV5-5 and TRBJ2-5; 10 bases are shared with TRBD1. CDR1 and CDR2 (germline): SGHKS, YYEKEE (reference sequence). With 1 base clipped from V and 1 base from J, the junction kept 4 bases outside the gene matches. The CDR3 covers 16 residues. Written as DNA, the CDR3 is TGTGCCAGCAGCTTGAGGACAGGGGGTGGCCAAGAGACCCAGTACTTC. Its protein is CASSLRTGGGQETQYF.

The rearrangement joins TRBV30 to TRBJ1-4, with a weak D call TRBD1 (5 bases). The CDR3 is made up of 14 amino acids. Germline loops: CDR1 GTSNPN, CDR2 SVGIG (reference sequence). V lost 1 base and J lost 0, with 6 bases in between. CDR3 sequence reads: CAWSGQSTNEKLFF. CDR3 bases: TGTGCCTGGAGTGGACAGTCAACTAATGAAAAACTGTTTTTT.

This rearrangement joins TRBV28 to TRBJ1-5; 7 nucleotides align to TRBD1. V lost 7 bases to trimming and J lost 5 bases; unmatched junction nucleotides: 5. This CDR3 is built from 13 residues. Germline V gene sequence: CDR1 MDHEN, CDR2 SYDVKM. The CDR3 DNA reads TGTGCCAGCACCAGACAGGGCTATCAGCCCCAGCATTTT. It codes for CASTRQGYQPQHF.

This clone was detected only once. The CDR3 DNA is TGCGCCAGCAGCCAAGAAATGGGCTCCAGCCGCGAGCAGTACTTC. This gives the protein CASSQEMGSSREQYF. The rearrangement joins TRBV4-3 to TRBJ2-7, with no clear D. The CDR3 consists of 15 residues. Germline CDR1 and CDR2: LGHNA and YSLEER. The ends were cut back, 0 bases at V and 6 bases at J, with 15 bases in the middle.

The chain joins TRBV19 to TRBJ1-3, with D hard to call. Germline lookup yields CDR1 LNHDA and CDR2 SQIVND (reference sequence). The CDR3 loop spans 16 amino acids. Deletions cut 5 bases from V and 0 bases from J, with 14 bases between. The CDR3 loop reads CASSLRGSHSGNTIYF. CDR3 bases: TGTGCCAGTAGTCTACGCGGGAGTCACTCTGGAAACACCATATATTTT.

The chain combines TRBV11-2 with TRBJ2-7; 9 bases agree with TRBD1. The V gene's germline CDR1 is SGHAT and CDR2 FQNNGV. V lost 1 base, J lost 5 bases, and 6 bases stayed unmatched. The CDR3 sequence is 15 residues long. The CDR3 DNA reads as TGTGCCAGCAGCTTAGGCGGGACAGGGTTCGACGAGCAGTACTTC. Its translation is CASSLGGTGFDEQYF.

Only one count was recorded for this clone. The chain recombines TRBV11-3 with TRBJ2-3; unclear D gene. Germline V gene sequence: CDR1 SGHNT, CDR2 YENEEA. V lost 4 bases and J lost 0, with 2 bases in between. This CDR3 comprises 12 residues. The CDR3 DNA follows: TGTGCCAGCAGCTCTAGCACAGATACGCAGTATTTT. As protein: CASSSSTDTQYF.

The gene calls are TRBV7-2 and TRBJ2-3; D remains ambiguous. Trimming cost V 6 bases and J 5 bases, with 9 bases left between them. Germline V gene sequence: CDR1 SGHTA, CDR2 FQGNSA. The CDR3 is made up of 12 amino acids. The CDR3 region has the DNA TGTGCCAGCAGATCGTCGGGAGATACGCAGTATTTT. Its translation is CASRSSGDTQYF.

This clone was seen more than once but under ten times. The chain carries TRBV13 and TRBJ1-1; maybe TRBD1 (6 bases). The germline V gene encodes CDR1 PRHDT and CDR2 FYEKMQ (reference sequence). This CDR3 has 15 residues. Deletions cut 5 bases from V and 1 base from J, with 14 bases between. The CDR3 DNA follows: TGTGCCAGCAGCCATAAGACAGGAGAGAACACTGAAGCTTTCTTT. This codes for CASSHKTGENTEAFF.

This sequence joins TRBV7-9 and TRBJ1-5; tentative D call: TRBD1 (6 bases). CDR1 and CDR2 (germline): SEHNR, FQNEAQ (reference sequence). The CDR3 runs 15 residues. V lost 4 bases and J lost 1, with 11 bases in between. The CDR3: CASSSVGTSNQPQHF. The CDR3 DNA reads as TGTGCCAGCAGCTCTGTCGGGACAAGCAATCAGCCCCAGCATTTT.

This rearrangement joins TRBV19 to TRBJ2-1; 16 bases agree with TRBD2. Germline loops: CDR1 LNHDA, CDR2 SQIVND (reference sequence). The CDR3 has 16 residues. Germline trimming cut 7 bases from V and 9 bases from J; bases unmatched to any gene: 9. The CDR3 DNA reads as TGTGCCAGTACCCCTCAAGGGACTAGCGGGGGGGTTGAGCAGTTCTTC. This encodes CASTPQGTSGGVEQFF.

The chain joins TRBV28 to TRBJ1-2; TRBD1 agrees at 8 bases. The CDR3 sequence is 14 residues long. From germline, CDR1 is MDHEN and CDR2 SYDVKM. Germline trimming cut 5 bases from V and 4 bases from J; bases unmatched to any gene: 6. CDR3 bases: TGTGCCAGCAGTACGACAGGGGCAGGCTATGGCTACACCTTC. Translated: CASSTTGAGYGYTF.

The chain carries TRBV11-2 and TRBJ2-1, with 11 bases lining up with TRBD2. After removal of 2 bases from V and 10 bases from J, the junction contained 7 bases not matched to a gene. CDR1 is SGHAT, CDR2 FQNNGV, per germline. This CDR3 has 15 amino acids. The CDR3 loop is CASSLPLAGGWEQFF. CDR3 coding DNA: TGTGCCAGCAGCTTACCGCTAGCGGGGGGTTGGGAGCAGTTCTTC.

V usage is TRBV7-2 and J usage is TRBJ2-2, with TRBD2 matching 9 bases. The trim removed 6 bases at V and 5 bases at J, leaving 7 bases unmatched. CDR1 and CDR2 (germline): SGHTA, FQGNSA. This CDR3 is built from 15 residues. The CDR3 reads CASSSGLALTGELFF. CDR3 DNA sequence: TGTGCCAGCAGTTCTGGACTAGCGTTAACCGGGGAGCTGTTTTTT.

A word on this clone: Different DNA sequences within this sample yield the same CDR3. The chain combines TRBV28 with TRBJ2-7; D uncertain. Germline V gene data show CDR1 as MDHEN and CDR2 as SYDVKM. The CDR3 extends over 13 amino acids. V was trimmed by 3 bases and J by 0 bases, leaving 6 bases between them. CDR3 amino acids: CASSFRSSYEQYF. CDR3 coding DNA: TGTGCCAGCAGTTTTCGCAGCTCCTACGAGCAGTACTTC.

The table lists this clone with a few counts. The CDR3 region is CASSQEAETEAFF. CDR3 sequence (DNA): TGCGCCAGCAGCCAAGAGGCGGAGACTGAAGCTTTCTTT. The V and J genes are TRBV4-3 and TRBJ1-1, with D unclear. The germline V gene has CDR1 LGHNA and CDR2 YSLEER. Trimming left V 0 bases short and J 5 bases short, with 7 bases between. The CDR3 is 13 residues long.

This clone was detected once. The chain is built from TRBV9 and TRBJ1-4, with D hard to call. V lost 4 bases and J 2 bases, leaving 12 bases between the germline ends. Looked up from germline, CDR1 is SGDLS and CDR2 is YYNGEE. The CDR3 length is 15 residues. The CDR3 DNA follows: TGTGCCAGCAGCCCAGGCGCTGCGACTAATGAAAAACTGTTTTTT. Translating it yields CASSPGAATNEKLFF.